The rows below give T cell receptor beta chains drawn from one sample of a study of blood T cell repertoires in COVID-19. Method: immunoSEQ multiplex PCR; TCRdb's copy keeps in-frame clones and lacks some. The sample lists roughly 500,000 clones; approximately 90% were seen once. The sample comprised PBMCs or T cells enriched from blood (not recorded which). The origin of the receptors is a woman in her 40s who had recovered from COVID-19. Both conserved end residues are part of each CDR3. D genes are given only for firm matches. Size tells how often a clone was seen (once, few, many) or the class of an expanded clone, and some rows leave it out.

J	D	size	V	CDR3	DNA
TRBJ1-1	-	-	TRBV12-5	CASGLVSPGTEAFF	TGTGCTAGTGGTTTGGTAAGCCCGGGGACTGAAGCTTTCTTT
TRBJ1-5	TRBD1	-	TRBV18	CASSPPTGAGQPQHF	TGTGCCAGCTCACCACCGACAGGGGCCGGCCAGCCCCAGCATTTT
TRBJ2-7	-	-	TRBV21-1	CASLRSRPKGDLSSYEQYF	TGTGCCAGCCTAAGATCGAGACCCAAGGGGGATCTAAGCTCCTACGAGCAGTACTTC
TRBJ2-7	-	-	TRBV5-6	CASSLAGRLPYEQYF	TGTGCCAGCAGCTTGGCGGGGAGGCTTCCCTACGAGCAGTACTTC
TRBJ2-7	-	-	TRBV29-1	CSAMTDRTYEQYF	TGCAGCGCTATGACCGACAGAACCTACGAGCAGTACTTC
TRBJ1-1	-	-	TRBV7-2	CASSPPQSGGRNTEAFF	TGTGCCAGCAGCCCCCCCCAAAGTGGAGGGAGGAACACTGAAGCTTTCTTT
TRBJ2-6	-	-	TRBV9	CASSFTDSGANVLTF	TGTGCCAGCAGCTTTACAGATTCTGGGGCCAACGTCCTGACTTTC
TRBJ1-2	-	-	TRBV25-1	CASSERTVRQFYGYTF	TGTGCCAGCAGTGAACGAACAGTACGCCAGTTCTATGGCTACACCTTC
TRBJ2-3	-	-	TRBV18	CASSPRGASDTQYF	TGTGCCAGCTCACCTCGGGGGGCGTCAGATACGCAGTATTTT
TRBJ1-1	-	-	TRBV11-3	CASSSYFSGMNTEAFF	TGTGCCAGCAGCTCATATTTTTCAGGGATGAACACTGAAGCTTTCTTT
TRBJ1-2	-	-	TRBV19	CASTLGGANYGYTF	TGTGCCAGTACGTTGGGGGGGGCTAACTATGGCTACACCTTC
TRBJ2-5	-	-	TRBV11-2	CASSLDRRVQYF	TGTGCCAGCAGCTTAGATAGGAGAGTCCAGTACTTC
TRBJ1-1	-	-	TRBV5-4	CASAEAVNTEAFF	TGTGCATCGGCGGAGGCCGTGAACACTGAAGCTTTCTTT
TRBJ1-2	-	-	TRBV5-1	CASSEGSVLGGYTF	TGCGCCAGCAGCGAGGGATCGGTACTTGGTGGCTACACCTTC
TRBJ2-5	TRBD2	-	TRBV5-6	CASSLASGSQETQYF	TGTGCCAGCAGCTTGGCTAGCGGGAGTCAAGAGACCCAGTACTTC
TRBJ1-4	TRBD1	once	TRBV28	CATTGVNEKLFF	TGTGCCACGACAGGGGTTAATGAAAAACTGTTTTTT
TRBJ2-5	TRBD2	-	TRBV19	CASKGRTSGIGETQYF	TGTGCCAGTAAGGGGAGGACTAGCGGGATTGGAGAGACCCAGTACTTC
TRBJ2-1	TRBD2	-	TRBV7-9	CASSSTSGGYNEQFF	TGTGCCAGCAGCTCAACTAGCGGGGGGTACAATGAGCAGTTCTTC
TRBJ2-1	TRBD2	-	TRBV24-1	CATQRTSGNNEQFF	TGTGCCACCCAAAGGACTAGCGGGAACAATGAGCAGTTCTTC
TRBJ2-1	TRBD1	-	TRBV4-2	CASSQPPGQGYNEQFF	TGTGCCAGCAGCCAGCCTCCGGGACAGGGTTACAATGAGCAGTTCTTC
TRBJ1-5	-	-	TRBV3-1/TRBV3-2	CASSQGRGNQPQHF	TGTGCCAGCAGCCAAGGCAGGGGCAATCAGCCCCAGCATTTT
TRBJ1-3	TRBD1	-	TRBV9	CASKEGGETGGNTIYF	TGTGCCAGCAAGGAGGGCGGGGAGACAGGGGGAAACACCATATATTTT
TRBJ1-1	TRBD1	-	TRBV12-5	CASGFGQGAMNTEAFF	TGTGCTAGTGGTTTTGGACAGGGGGCGATGAACACTGAAGCTTTCTTT
TRBJ1-1	-	-	TRBV29-1	CSVGYRQVLAEAFF	TGCAGCGTTGGGTATAGGCAGGTCTTGGCTGAAGCTTTCTTT
TRBJ1-2	TRBD1	-	TRBV6-2/TRBV6-3	CASSGQGHSRYGYTF	TGTGCCAGCAGTGGACAGGGGCATTCCCGATATGGCTACACCTTC
TRBJ1-5	-	-	TRBV27	CASKQGMGNQPQHF	TGTGCCAGCAAACAGGGAATGGGCAATCAGCCCCAGCATTTT
TRBJ2-7	-	-	TRBV7-2	CASSLDPLRSSYEQYF	TGTGCCAGCAGCTTAGACCCACTTAGGAGCTCCTACGAGCAGTACTTC
TRBJ2-7	-	-	TRBV15	CATSRDRSGRYEQYF	TGTGCCACCAGCAGAGATCGGAGCGGCCGCTACGAGCAGTACTTC
TRBJ1-5	-	few	TRBV4-2	CASSHGLRPQHF	TGTGCCAGCAGCCATGGACTACGGCCCCAGCATTTT
TRBJ2-7	-	-	TRBV10-2	CASSGLSYEQYF	TGCGCCAGCAGCGGACTTTCCTACGAGCAGTACTTC
TRBJ2-7	TRBD2	-	TRBV15	CATSRERGGGQYF	TGTGCCACCAGCAGAGAACGGGGCGGGGGGCAGTACTTC